This T cell receptor beta chain was documented in a study of technical replicates of blood from a handful of donors. The table came from immunoSEQ multiplex PCR; TCRdb's copy has only in-frame clones and leaves some out. Of 65,000 to 80,000 clones in the sample, approximately 91% were seen once. Source material: T cells isolated from PBMCs. The TCR originated in a human donor in good health.

The CDR3 spells CASSESWAGVNIQYF. CDR3 nucleotides: TGTGCCAGCAGTGAAAGCTGGGCGGGGGTGAACATTCAGTACTTC. V is TRBV6-1 and J is TRBJ2-4, with TRBD2 identical over 7 bases. The length of the CDR3 is 15 residues. J was trimmed by 7 bases and V by 2 bases; bases with no gene match: 8. Per germline, CDR1 MNHNS and CDR2 SASEGT.